The rows below give T cell receptor beta chains drawn from one sample of a study of OX40 agonist ivuxolimab in advanced cancers. Libraries were prepared by immunoSEQ multiplex PCR; TCRdb keeps only in-frame clonotypes and omits some of them. The sample has about 53,000 clones; 70% to 90% are singletons. The sequenced sample was CD4+ or CD8+ T cells sorted from blood, obtained in a trial of the OX40 agonist ivuxolimab. The receptor set was obtained from an adult with an advanced solid tumor such as melanoma, head and neck, liver or kidney cancer. The CDR3 runs from the conserved cysteine through the conserved F or W. Fields, in order: CDR3 protein, CDR3 DNA, J gene, V gene, clone size, D gene. D genes are given only for firm matches. The size field is filled for only some rows; it gives once, few, many or a size class.

CSVGLAFEQFF TGCAGCGTTGGTCTAGCATTTGAGCAGTTCTTC TRBJ2-1 TRBV29-1 . .
CASSYSSKTEAFF TGTGCCAGCAGTTACTCGAGTAAGACTGAAGCTTTCTTT TRBJ1-1 TRBV6-6 . .
CASSVARQNTEAFF TGTGCCAGCAGTGTTGCTCGACAAAACACTGAAGCTTTCTTT TRBJ1-1 TRBV6-5 . .
CASRQTDYEQYF TGTGCCAGCAGACAGACAGACTACGAGCAGTACTTC TRBJ2-7 TRBV7-8 . .
CASSLGDRQFF TGTGCCAGCAGCTTAGGGGACAGACAGTTCTTC TRBJ2-1 TRBV11-3 . TRBD1
CASSSDVGSHEQYF TGTGCCAGCAGCTCGGATGTGGGTTCGCACGAGCAGTACTTC TRBJ2-7 TRBV5-5 . .
CASSLSQEAFF TGTGCCAGCAGTTTATCACAGGAAGCTTTCTTT TRBJ1-1 TRBV28 . .
CASSYRGLETQYF TGTGCCAGCTCATACAGGGGACTAGAGACCCAGTACTTC TRBJ2-5 TRBV2 . .
CASSYGRGSEAFF TGTGCCAGCAGCTACGGTCGGGGGTCTGAAGCTTTCTTT TRBJ1-1 TRBV7-3 . .
CAWSVAADQPQHF TGTGCCTGGAGTGTGGCAGCCGATCAGCCCCAGCATTTT TRBJ1-5 TRBV30 . .
CASSSGTASLSYNEQFF TGCGCCAGCAGCTCCGGGACAGCGAGCCTCTCCTACAATGAGCAGTTCTTC TRBJ2-1 TRBV5-1 . TRBD1
CASSYSAGGSYEQYF TGTGCCAGCAGTTACTCGGCGGGAGGCTCCTACGAGCAGTACTTC TRBJ2-7 TRBV6-5 . TRBD2
CASSTGTVNTGELFF TGCGCCAGCAGCACTGGGACGGTGAACACCGGGGAGCTGTTTTTT TRBJ2-2 TRBV5-1 . .
CASGARAGANTGELFF TGCGCCAGCGGGGCTCGGGCGGGAGCAAACACCGGGGAGCTGTTTTTT TRBJ2-2 TRBV5-1 . TRBD2
CASSLAASGSSDTQYF TGCGCCAGCAGCTTGGCGGCTAGCGGGAGTTCAGATACGCAGTATTTT TRBJ2-3 TRBV5-1 . TRBD2
CASSKQGAGNTIYF TGTGCCAGCAGTAAGCAGGGGGCGGGAAACACCATATATTTT TRBJ1-3 TRBV6-6 . TRBD1
CASSWDRVSSYEQYF TGTGCCAGCAGCTGGGACAGGGTTAGCTCCTACGAGCAGTACTTC TRBJ2-7 TRBV6-6 . TRBD1
CASSLAPSRSGANVLTF TGCGCCAGCAGCTTGGCCCCATCTCGCTCTGGGGCCAACGTCCTGACTTTC TRBJ2-6 TRBV5-1 . .
CASSEGQGRINYGYTF TGTGCCAGCAGTGAAGGGCAGGGGCGGATAAACTATGGCTACACCTTC TRBJ1-2 TRBV6-1 once .
CASSLNPFSDSPLHF TGTGCCAGCAGCTTAAACCCCTTCTCCGATTCACCCCTCCACTTT TRBJ1-6 TRBV7-3 . .
CASSHGQEGTEAFF TGCGCCAGCAGCCATGGACAGGAGGGCACTGAAGCTTTCTTT TRBJ1-1 TRBV5-1 . TRBD1
CASSFGYTDTQYF TGTGCCAGCAGCTTTGGGTACACAGATACGCAGTATTTT TRBJ2-3 TRBV7-2 . .
CASSAYSGTGDEKLFF TGTGCCAGCAGTGCTTACTCCGGGACAGGGGATGAAAAACTGTTTTTT TRBJ1-4 TRBV6-1 few TRBD1
CASSQDSQGRGAFF TGTGCCAGCAGCCAAGATTCCCAGGGGCGAGGCGCTTTCTTT TRBJ1-1 TRBV14 . .
CASTGTGWQPQHF TGTGCCAGCACCGGGACAGGGTGGCAGCCCCAGCATTTT TRBJ1-5 TRBV6-1 once TRBD1
CASRAGTGFTLDYGYTF TGTGCCAGCAGGGCCGGGACAGGGTTCACATTGGACTATGGCTACACCTTC TRBJ1-2 TRBV11-2 . TRBD1
CAWSGGSAVYEQYF TGTGCCTGGAGTGGGGGTAGCGCCGTCTACGAGCAGTACTTC TRBJ2-7 TRBV30 . .
CASSFLGTGGAKMNSPLHF TGTGCCAGCTCCTTCCTCGGGACAGGGGGCGCGAAGATGAATTCACCCCTCCACTTT TRBJ1-6 TRBV18 . TRBD1
CASSGPRIGGTNEKLFF TGTGCCAGCAGTGGGCCGCGAATTGGCGGGACTAATGAAAAACTGTTTTTT TRBJ1-4 TRBV2 . .